Below are 5 T cell receptor beta chains sequenced from a single sample in a study of T cells in Graves' hyperthyroidism and ophthalmopathy. The TCR beta CDR3 regions underwent amplification using RNA transcripts as the source. When the TCR CDR3 underwent first-round RT-PCR, the HTBI primer set was used. TCRdb recomputed calls from the multiplex PCR reads with MiXCR, one row per CDR3 protein. There are 75,000 to 100,000 distinct CDR3 sequences in the sample; roughly 49% occur only once, and 27% lies in the top ten. Sequenced input: blood. The receptors derive from a woman aged 40-49 years with Graves' hyperthyroidism.

The chain couples TRBV10-3 to TRBJ2-7, with 13 positions matching TRBD2. Germline trimming cut 9 bases from V and 2 bases from J; bases unmatched to any gene: 1. This CDR3 is 13 amino acids long. CDR1 and CDR2 (germline): ENHRY, SYGVKD. DNA of the CDR3: TGTGCCATAACTAGCGGGAGGGCCTACGAGCAGTACTTC. This codes for CAITSGRAYEQYF.

This clonotype was recorded many times. V usage is TRBV7-9 and J usage is TRBJ1-1, with D possibly matching TRBD1 (6 bases). Germline values: CDR1 SEHNR, CDR2 FQNEAQ (reference sequence). The CDR3 is made up of 17 amino acids. Trimming pared 5 bases from V and 0 bases from J, leaving 19 bases between. CDR3 bases: TGTGCCAGCAGCCTGGCCGCAGGGGCCTACTTGAACACTGAAGCTTTCTTT. This translates into CASSLAAGAYLNTEAFF. Full variable domain (remainder filled in from reference TRBV7-9 and TRBJ1-1): DTGVSQNPRHKITKRGQNVTFRCDPISEHNRLYWYRQTLGQGPEFLTYFQNEAQLEKSRLLSDRFSAERPKGSFSTLEIQRTEQGDSAMYLCASSLAAGAYLNTEAFFGQGTRLTVV.

A note on this clonotype: The junction does not match germline at one end; this may be a read error. The V gene is TRBV9, the J gene TRBJ1-6; 10 bases match TRBD1. This CDR3 contains 17 residues. Germline values: CDR1 SGDLS, CDR2 YYNGEE. CDR3 amino acids: CASSGTGGDAYNSLLHF. The DNA for the CDR3 is TGTGCCAGCAGCGGGACAGGGGGGGACGCCTATAATTCACTCCTCCACTTT.

V usage is TRBV9 and J usage is TRBJ2-7; 7 bases are shared with TRBD2. Per germline, CDR1 SGDLS and CDR2 YYNGEE. This CDR3 region has 16 residues. V lost 4 bases to trimming and J lost 1 base; unmatched junction nucleotides: 11. The CDR3 is CASSPALGLRSYEQYF. In DNA form, the CDR3 reads TGTGCCAGCAGCCCGGCCCTGGGACTAAGATCCTACGAGCAGTACTTC.

A remark on this clonotype: A much larger clone sits a single nucleotide away, making a read error possible. The V and J genes are TRBV6-6 and TRBJ1-4; no clear D. The V and J ends lost 0 bases and 4 bases respectively, with 9 bases between them. Looked up from germline, CDR1 is MNHNY and CDR2 is SVGAGI (reference sequence). The CDR3 loop spans 15 amino acids. The CDR3 region is CASSYSWGINEKLFF. CDR3 coding DNA: TGTGCCAGCAGTTACTCGTGGGGAATTAATGAAAAACTGTTTTTT.